The T cell receptor (beta chain) under discussion was sequenced for a study of regulatory T cells in long-lasting Graves disease. The CDR3 extends over 17 amino acids. V shed 0 bases, J shed 0 bases, and the junction held 8 bases outside the gene matches. CDR1 MGHRA and CDR2 YSYEKL come from the germline V gene. Time point denoted: newly diagnosed GD, antithyroid drugs for less than 3 months. PBMC-extracted RNA yielded the TCR library. Building the TCR beta libraries relied on iRepertoire HTBI primers, and CDR3 regions underwent Arm-PCR. TCRdb re-called the multiplex PCR reads with MiXCR, one entry per CDR3 protein. Altogether 550,000 to 650,000 distinct CDR3 sequences are present, around 16% being singletons, with the ten largest covering around 12%. These records were also assigned to another study, of T cells in Graves' hyperthyroidism and ophthalmopathy.

The chain employs TRBV4-1 and TRBJ2-7; 7 bases line up with TRBD1. The sequence derives from a man aged 18 to 29 with Graves disease. The specimen comprised peripheral blood mononuclear cells (PBMCs), sampled at new diagnosis, from a patient treated with antithyroid drugs. The CDR3 region has the DNA TGCGCCAGCAGCCAAGATCCTGAGGGGGCCTACTCCTACGAGCAGTACTTC. Amino acids: CASSQDPEGAYSYEQYF.